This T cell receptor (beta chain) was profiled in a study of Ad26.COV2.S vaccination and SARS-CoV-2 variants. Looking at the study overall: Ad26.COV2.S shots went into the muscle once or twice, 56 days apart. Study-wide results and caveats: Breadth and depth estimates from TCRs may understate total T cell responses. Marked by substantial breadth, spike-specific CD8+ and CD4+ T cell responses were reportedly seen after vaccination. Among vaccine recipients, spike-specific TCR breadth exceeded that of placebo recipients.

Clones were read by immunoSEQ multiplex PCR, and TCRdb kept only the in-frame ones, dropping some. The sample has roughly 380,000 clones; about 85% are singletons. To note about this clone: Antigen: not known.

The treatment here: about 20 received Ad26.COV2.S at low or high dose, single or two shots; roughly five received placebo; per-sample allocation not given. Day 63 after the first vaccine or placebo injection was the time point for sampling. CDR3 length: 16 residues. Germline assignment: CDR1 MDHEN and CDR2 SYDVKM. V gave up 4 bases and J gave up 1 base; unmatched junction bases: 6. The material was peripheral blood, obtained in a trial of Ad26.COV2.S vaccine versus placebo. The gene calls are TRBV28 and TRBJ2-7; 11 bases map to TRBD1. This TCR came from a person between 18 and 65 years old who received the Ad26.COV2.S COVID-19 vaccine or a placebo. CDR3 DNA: TGTGCCAGCAGTTCCCCGGACAGGGGGCTATCCTACGAGCAGTACTTC. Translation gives CASSSPDRGLSYEQYF.